This TCR beta chain was identified in a study of blood T cell repertoires in COVID-19. The protocol was immunoSEQ multiplex PCR, while the TCRdb copy is restricted to in-frame clones and leaves out a portion. The data contain around 390,000 clones, 80% to 90% of them singletons. Germline V gives CDR1 MDHEN, CDR2 SYDVKM. Trimming took 4 bases from V and 5 from J; bases not matched to a gene: 7. The CDR3 loop spans 14 amino acids. Those enrolled, adults aged about 18 to 89 years, came from roughly 23 US areas. The TCR sequence derives from a woman aged 45 to 65 who had recovered from COVID-19. This chain connects TRBV28 to TRBJ1-2; 7 positions agree with TRBD1. Source material: PBMCs or T cells enriched from blood (not recorded which). CDR3 residues: CASSYRGRMYGYTF. The CDR3 DNA reads TGTGCCAGCAGTTACAGGGGCCGAATGTATGGCTACACCTTC.